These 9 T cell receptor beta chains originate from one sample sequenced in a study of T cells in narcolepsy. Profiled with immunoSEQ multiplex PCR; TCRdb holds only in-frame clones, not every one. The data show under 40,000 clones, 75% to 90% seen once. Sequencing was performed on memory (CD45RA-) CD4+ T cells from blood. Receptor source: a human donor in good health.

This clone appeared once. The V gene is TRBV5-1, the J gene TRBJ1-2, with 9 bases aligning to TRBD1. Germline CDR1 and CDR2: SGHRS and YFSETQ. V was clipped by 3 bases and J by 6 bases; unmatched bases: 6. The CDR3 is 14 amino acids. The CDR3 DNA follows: TGCGCCAGCAGCTCGGGACAGGGAGGAGATGGCTACACCTTC. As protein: CASSSGQGGDGYTF.

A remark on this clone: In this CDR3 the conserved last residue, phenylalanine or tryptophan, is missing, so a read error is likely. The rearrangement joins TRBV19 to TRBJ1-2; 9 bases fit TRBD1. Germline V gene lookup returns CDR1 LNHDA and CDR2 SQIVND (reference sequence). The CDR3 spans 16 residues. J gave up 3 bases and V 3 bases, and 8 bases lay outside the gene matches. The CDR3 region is CASSIPPQGAYYGYTL. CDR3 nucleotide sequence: TGTGCCAGTAGTATTCCCCCACAGGGGGCCTACTATGGCTACACCCTC.

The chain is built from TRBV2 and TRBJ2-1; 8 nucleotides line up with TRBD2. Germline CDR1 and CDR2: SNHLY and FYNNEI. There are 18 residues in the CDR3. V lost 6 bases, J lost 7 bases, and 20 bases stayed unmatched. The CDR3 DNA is TGTGCCAGCAGCGGGGATAAGAGCGGGGGACCTGTTAATAATGAGCAGTTCTTC. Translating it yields CASSGDKSGGPVNNEQFF.

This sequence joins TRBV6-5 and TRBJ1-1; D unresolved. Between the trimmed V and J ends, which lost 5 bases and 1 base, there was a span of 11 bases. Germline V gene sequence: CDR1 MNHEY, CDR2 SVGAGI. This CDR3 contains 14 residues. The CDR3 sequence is CASSNLHSNTEAFF. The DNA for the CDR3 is TGTGCCAGCAGTAACCTACACTCGAACACTGAAGCTTTCTTT.

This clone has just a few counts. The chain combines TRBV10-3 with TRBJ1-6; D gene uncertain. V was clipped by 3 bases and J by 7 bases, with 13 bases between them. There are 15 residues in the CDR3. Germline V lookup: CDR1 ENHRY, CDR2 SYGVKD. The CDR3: CAISEGGPRNSPLHF. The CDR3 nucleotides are TGTGCCATCAGTGAAGGTGGTCCTAGAAATTCACCCCTCCACTTT.

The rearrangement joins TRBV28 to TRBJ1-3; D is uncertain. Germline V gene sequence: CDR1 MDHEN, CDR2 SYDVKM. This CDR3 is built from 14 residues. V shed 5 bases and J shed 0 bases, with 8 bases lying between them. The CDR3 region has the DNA TGTGCCAGCAGTCCCCCTAGCTCTGGAAACACCATATATTTT. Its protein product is CASSPPSSGNTIYF.

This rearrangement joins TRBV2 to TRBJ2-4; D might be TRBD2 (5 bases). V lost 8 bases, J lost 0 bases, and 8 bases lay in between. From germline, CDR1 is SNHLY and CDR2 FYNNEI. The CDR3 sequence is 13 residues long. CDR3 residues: CASEGLAKNIQYF. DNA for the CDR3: TGTGCCAGCGAGGGCTTAGCCAAAAACATTCAGTACTTC.

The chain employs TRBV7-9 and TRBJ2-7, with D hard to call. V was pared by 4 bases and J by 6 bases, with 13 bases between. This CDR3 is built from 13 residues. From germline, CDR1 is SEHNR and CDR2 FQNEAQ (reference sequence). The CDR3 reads CASSYPPSSEQYV. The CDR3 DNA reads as TGTGCCAGCAGCTACCCACCTTCTAGCGAGCAGTACGTC.

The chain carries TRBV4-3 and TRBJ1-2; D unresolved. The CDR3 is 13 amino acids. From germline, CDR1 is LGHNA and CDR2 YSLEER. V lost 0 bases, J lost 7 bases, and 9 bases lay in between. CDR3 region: CASSQDLEVGYTF. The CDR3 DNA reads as TGCGCCAGCAGCCAAGATTTGGAAGTTGGCTACACCTTC.